This T cell receptor (beta chain) stems from a study of cytotoxic CD8 clonotypes in ibrutinib-treated CLL. TCRdb keeps only in-frame clones here, not all; method: immunoSEQ multiplex PCR. The sample has roughly 300,000 clones; 65% to 85% are singletons. CDR3 length: 16 amino acids. Germline loops: CDR1 SGHDN, CDR2 FVKESK. V was clipped by 2 bases and J by 1 base, with 15 bases between them. This receptor was obtained from a human donor with chronic lymphocytic leukemia. The chain links TRBV14 to TRBJ2-7; tentatively, D is TRBD1 (5 bases). The input for sequencing was PBMCs, taken at disease progression, from a patient treated with ibrutinib. CDR3 region: CASSQLHLRASYEQYF. CDR3 coding DNA: TGTGCCAGCAGCCAACTGCATCTCAGGGCGTCCTACGAGCAGTACTTC.